The 30 T cell receptor beta chains presented below share a single source sample, sequenced in a study of blood T cells in healthy people across ages. Next came a second PCR, run for roughly 6 to 11 cycles, which used a sample-barcoded 5' primer along with a J-beta primer mix. Each CDR3 protein is one row after TCRdb ran MiXCR on the 5' RACE reads. The sample carries about 800,000 distinct CDR3 sequences, about 62% recorded once. Sample: blood. The receptor source for this set is a man younger than 45 in good health.

The chain joins TRBV12-3 or TRBV12-4 to TRBJ1-6; D call uncertain. The V gene lost 3 bases and the J gene lost 10 bases, with 10 bases spanning the gap. This CDR3 comprises 13 residues. Written as DNA, the CDR3 is TGTGCCAGCAGTTTCGAAGTTGGGTCACCCCTCCACTTT. Protein sequence: CASSFEVGSPLHF.

CDR3 in DNA: TGTGCCAGCAGTTCCGGGGTGACAGGGAGGGAAAATCAGCCCCAGCATTTT. Translation gives CASSSGVTGRENQPQHF. This chain joins TRBV2 and TRBJ1-5; 7 bases map to TRBD1. The CDR3 runs to 17 residues. Unmatched junction bases numbered 14, after V lost 5 bases and J lost 4 bases. CDR1 is SNHLY and CDR2 is FYNNEI in the germline V gene. The full variable domain, its missing parts supplied by reference TRBV2 and TRBJ1-5, is EPEVTQTPSHQVTQMGQEVILRCVPISNHLYFYWYRQILGQKVEFLVSFYNNEISEKSEIFDDQFSVERPDGSNFTLKIRSTKLEDSAMYFCASSSGVTGRENQPQHFGDGTRLSIL.

V is TRBV20-1 and J is TRBJ2-1, with 11 bases that match TRBD1. CDR1 and CDR2 (germline): DFQATT, SNEGSKA (reference sequence). After removal of 1 base from V and 8 bases from J, the junction contained 10 bases not matched to a gene. This CDR3 has 16 amino acids. The CDR3 DNA reads as TGCAGTGCTAGAGGACTGGGACAGGGGGATAGGGATGAGCAGTTCTTC. Residues: CSARGLGQGDRDEQFF.

The gene calls are TRBV12-3 or TRBV12-4 and TRBJ1-6; the D is unclear. The CDR3 spans 12 residues. Trimming stripped 10 bases from V and 2 bases from J, with 6 bases between. The CDR3 DNA reads as TGTGCCACCGGGACCTATAATTCACCCCTCCACTTT. It yields the protein CATGTYNSPLHF.

This chain links TRBV7-2 with TRBJ2-2; D call uncertain. The V gene lost 3 bases and the J gene lost 0 bases, with 11 bases spanning the gap. There are 16 residues in the CDR3. Germline CDR1 and CDR2: SGHTA and FQGNSA. CDR3 nucleotide sequence: TGTGCCAGCAGCTTCGAGGAACTCGCGAACACCGGGGAGCTGTTTTTT. It specifies CASSFEELANTGELFF. Drawing the rest from reference TRBV7-2 and TRBJ2-2, the complete variable domain is GAGVSQSPSNKVTEKGKDVELRCDPISGHTALYWYRQSLGQGLEFLIYFQGNSAPDKSGLPSDRFSAERTGGSVSTLTIQRTQQEDSAVYLCASSFEELANTGELFFGEGSRLTVL.

The chain joins TRBV11-3 to TRBJ2-1; a possible D gene is TRBD2 (5 bases). In germline, CDR1 is SGHNT, CDR2 YENEEA. V shed 5 bases and J shed 8 bases, with 13 bases lying between them. This CDR3 has 13 amino acids. CDR3 loop: CASSLSGRDEQFF. DNA for the CDR3: TGTGCCAGCAGCCTCAGCGGTAGGGATGAGCAGTTCTTC.

The gene calls are TRBV3-1 and TRBJ2-5; unclear D gene. The CDR3 has 13 residues. V dropped 1 base and J dropped 3 bases, with 6 bases sitting between them. CDR1 LGHDT and CDR2 YNNKEL come from the germline V gene (reference sequence). The CDR3 coding sequence is TGTGCCAGCAGCCAAGGCGGAAAAGAGACCCAGTACTTC. This codes for CASSQGGKETQYF.

The chain has TRBV25-1 and TRBJ2-2; TRBD1 agrees at 9 bases. Per the germline V gene, CDR1 is MGHDK and CDR2 is SYGVNS. V was pared by 11 bases and J by 6 bases, with 7 bases of the junction left unmatched. The length of the CDR3 is 13 residues. CDR3 sequence reads: CAQRGQGSGELFF. The CDR3 bases are TGTGCCCAGCGCGGACAGGGGTCCGGGGAGCTGTTTTTT.

In this sample, this clonotype turned up a few times. V is TRBV7-2 and J is TRBJ2-5; 7 bases fit TRBD1. The CDR3 has 13 residues. The germline CDR1 and CDR2 sequences are SGHTA and FQGNSA. The V gene end was trimmed by 4 bases and the J gene end by 5 bases; junction bases not matched to a gene: 4. The CDR3 sequence: CASSSTGLETQYF. CDR3 DNA sequence: TGTGCCAGCAGCTCGACAGGGTTGGAGACCCAGTACTTC.

The genes are TRBV7-2 and TRBJ2-3; 9 nucleotides match TRBD2. The CDR3 is made up of 18 amino acids. Trimming at V came to 2 bases and at J to 8 bases, leaving 17 bases not matched to a gene. Per the germline V gene, CDR1 is SGHTA and CDR2 is FQGNSA. The CDR3 sequence is CASSLRFGAGGPVGTQYF. The CDR3 region has the DNA TGTGCCAGCAGCTTAAGGTTTGGTGCGGGAGGGCCGGTCGGTACGCAGTATTTT.

The V call is TRBV7-2, the J call TRBJ2-5, with 9 bases lining up with TRBD2. Losses at the gene ends were 5 bases for V and 11 bases for J; bases not matched to a gene: 21. CDR1 SGHTA and CDR2 FQGNSA come from the germline V gene. This CDR3 region has 17 residues. CDR3 in DNA: TGTGCCAGCAGCCACCATCTGCCTAGCGGGAAAAACAATGAGCAGTACTTC. Its protein product is CASSHHLPSGKNNEQYF.

This clonotype was picked up a small number of times. The rearrangement links TRBV30 to TRBJ2-7; D perhaps matches TRBD2 (7 bases). Looked up from germline, CDR1 is GTSNPN and CDR2 is SVGIG (reference sequence). V lost 1 base and J 9 bases, leaving 19 bases between the germline ends. This CDR3 is built from 14 residues. CDR3: CAWSETTGGQMQYF. DNA of the CDR3: TGTGCCTGGAGTGAAACCACGGGAGGACAGATGCAGTACTTC.

This clonotype was picked up a small number of times. The chain couples TRBV25-1 to TRBJ1-1; D may be TRBD1 (5 bases). Germline V gene lookup returns CDR1 MGHDK and CDR2 SYGVNS. The CDR3 sequence is 14 residues long. Trimming stripped 8 bases from V and 0 bases from J, with 13 bases between. CDR3 nucleotides: TGTGCCAGCGGACGGCGGGGGTTGAACACTGAAGCTTTCTTT. Protein product: CASGRRGLNTEAFF.

This clonotype was detected a few times. CDR3 nucleotide sequence: TGTGCCAGCAGCCCCCTGGAGAACTATGGCTACACCTTC. Translating it yields CASSPLENYGYTF. V and J are TRBV3-1 and TRBJ1-2; D unresolved. The germline V and J ends were trimmed by 4 bases and 2 bases, with 8 bases remaining between them. Germline lookup yields CDR1 LGHDT and CDR2 YNNKEL (reference sequence). This CDR3 is built from 13 residues. Full variable domain (rest looked up from reference TRBV3-1 and TRBJ1-2): DTAVSQTPKYLVTQMGNDKSIKCEQNLGHDTMYWYKQDSKKFLKIMFSYNNKELIINETVPNRFSPKSPDKAHLNLHINSLELGDSAVYFCASSPLENYGYTFGSGTRLTVV.

The rearrangement joins TRBV29-1 to TRBJ2-1; D could derive from TRBD1 or TRBD2 (5 bases each). The CDR3 runs to 12 residues. The V gene's germline CDR1 is SQVTM and CDR2 ANQGSEA. Trimming left V 1 base short and J 6 bases short, with 7 bases between. The CDR3 region has the DNA TGCAGCGTTGAAGGAGGGGCCAATGAGCAGTTCTTC. Its protein product is CSVEGGANEQFF.

This clonotype showed up just a few times. V usage is TRBV20-1 and J usage is TRBJ2-7; D not certain. V lost 3 bases to trimming and J lost 0 bases, with 6 bases between them. CDR1 and CDR2 from the germline V gene are DFQATT and SNEGSKA (reference sequence). This CDR3 region has 12 residues. The CDR3 is CSARVSSYEQYF. Written as DNA, the CDR3 is TGCAGTGCTAGGGTGAGCTCCTACGAGCAGTACTTC.

This chain joins TRBV7-2 and TRBJ2-1; TRBD2 agrees at 10 bases. Germline CDR1 and CDR2: SGHTA and FQGNSA. The CDR3 runs to 13 residues. J gave up 10 bases and V 1 base, and 1 base lay outside the gene matches. The DNA of the CDR3 is TGTGCCAGCAGCTTAGTACTAGCGGGAGAGCAGTTCTTC. It specifies CASSLVLAGEQFF.

A single count supports this clonotype. V usage is TRBV12-3 or TRBV12-4 and J usage is TRBJ1-5; D not certain. The CDR3 spans 13 residues. V was shortened by 3 bases and J by 7 bases, with 10 bases between the two germline ends. For the CDR3, the DNA is TGTGCCAGCAGTTTTGAGGTACTACAGCCCCAGCATTTT. This gives the protein CASSFEVLQPQHF.

The chain employs TRBV7-2 and TRBJ1-2; 7 positions agree with TRBD1. The CDR3 covers 15 residues. V dropped 5 bases and J dropped 5; count of bases not matched to a gene: 11. The germline gives CDR1 SGHTA, CDR2 FQGNSA. In nucleotides, the CDR3 is TGTGCCAGCAGCCTTTCCCCGGGACAGAATTATGGCTACACCTTC. This codes for CASSLSPGQNYGYTF.

This chain links TRBV7-9 with TRBJ2-6, with 10 bases that match TRBD1. Unmatched junction bases numbered 9, after V lost 3 bases and J lost 4 bases. This CDR3 has 18 residues. The germline CDR1 and CDR2 sequences are SEHNR and FQNEAQ (reference sequence). The CDR3 here is CASSFPGQGGTGANVLTF. The CDR3 coding sequence is TGTGCCAGCAGCTTCCCTGGACAGGGGGGGACCGGGGCCAACGTCCTGACTTTC.

The chain has TRBV5-4 and TRBJ2-6, with D perhaps assigned TRBD1 or TRBD2 (5 bases each). Germline V CDR1 and CDR2: SGHNT, YYREEE (reference sequence). Trimming left V 4 bases short and J 2 bases short, with 13 bases between. The CDR3 covers 16 residues. The CDR3 loop reads CASSARGSAGANVLTF. The CDR3 region has the DNA TGTGCCAGCAGCGCGAGGGGTTCAGCTGGGGCCAACGTCCTGACTTTC.

At least ten counts were recorded for this clonotype. Relative to the germline gene, one junction end is altered; a read error may explain this. The rearrangement links TRBV7-2 to TRBJ2-1, with 11 bases aligning to TRBD2. The CDR3 has 15 amino acids. The V gene's germline CDR1 is SGHTA and CDR2 FQGNSA. This chain's CDR3 is CASSSTSGTYNEQFF. The DNA for the CDR3 is TGCGCCAGCAGCTCGACTAGCGGGACCTACAATGAGCAGTTCTTC.

This chain uses TRBV15 with TRBJ2-1; 7 positions match TRBD1. J lost 5 bases, V lost 0 bases, and 7 bases had no gene match. This CDR3 has 16 amino acids. Germline V gene sequence: CDR1 LNHNV, CDR2 YYDKDF (reference sequence). The CDR3 loop is CATSRDQRGRNNEQFF. CDR3 coding DNA: TGTGCCACCAGCAGAGATCAGAGGGGGCGGAACAATGAGCAGTTCTTC.

This clonotype was seen a single time. This chain uses TRBV14 with TRBJ1-2; D not resolved. V was pared by 4 bases and J by 7 bases, with 19 bases between. Looked up from germline, CDR1 is SGHDN and CDR2 is FVKESK. The CDR3 sequence is 15 residues long. In nucleotides, the CDR3 is TGTGCCAGCAGCCCATGGGATGAGACGAGACGTGGCTACACCTTC. Translation gives CASSPWDETRRGYTF.

The chain uses TRBV24-1 and TRBJ2-1, with D possibly called TRBD1 or TRBD2 (5 bases each). The CDR3 loop spans 14 amino acids. Trimming took 9 bases from V and 4 from J, leaving 15 bases between them. CDR1 KGHDR and CDR2 SFDVKD come from the germline V gene. As DNA, the CDR3 is TGTGCCACCTCATGGGGGAGTACGTACAATGAGCAGTTCTTC. Protein sequence: CATSWGSTYNEQFF.

The V call is TRBV3-1, the J call TRBJ2-4, with 7 positions matching TRBD1. V dropped 0 bases and J dropped 1; count of bases not matched to a gene: 9. This CDR3 has 18 residues. Germline values: CDR1 LGHDT, CDR2 YNNKEL (reference sequence). CDR3 sequence (DNA): TGTGCCAGCAGCCAAGATGGGGACAGTTCTTTGGCCAAAAACATTCAGTACTTC. Translation gives CASSQDGDSSLAKNIQYF.

In its sample, this clonotype was seen a few times. The chain recombines TRBV9 with TRBJ2-7; TRBD2 agrees at 12 bases. The CDR3 totals 14 residues. The J segment lost 6 bases and the V segment lost 2 bases, leaving 3 bases of the junction unmatched. Germline-derived CDR1 and CDR2 are SGDLS and YYNGEE. The CDR3 region is CASSVGLAGSEQYF. CDR3 in DNA: TGTGCCAGCAGCGTTGGACTAGCGGGATCCGAGCAGTACTTC.

The V gene is TRBV28, the J gene TRBJ1-1, with D unclear. The CDR3 covers 13 residues. CDR1 is MDHEN, CDR2 SYDVKM, per germline. Trimming left V 9 bases short and J 7 bases short, with 18 bases between. CDR3 in DNA: TGTGCCAGTGGCTATTCCCCCCTGGGTGAAGCTTTCTTT. Amino acids: CASGYSPLGEAFF.

This chain links TRBV28 with TRBJ2-5; perhaps TRBD1 as D (7 bases). Germline lookup yields CDR1 MDHEN and CDR2 SYDVKM. The CDR3 consists of 15 residues. V was cut by 3 bases and J by 5 bases, with 16 bases left in between. CDR3 loop: CASSLAEQGRETQYF. The CDR3 DNA reads as TGTGCCAGCAGTTTGGCGGAACAGGGGAGGGAGACCCAGTACTTC. Filled out from reference TRBV28 and TRBJ2-5, the complete variable domain reads DVKVTQSSRYLVKRTGEKVFLECVQDMDHENMFWYRQDPGLGLRLIYFSYDVKMKEKGDIPEGYSVSREKKERFSLILESASTNQTSMYLCASSLAEQGRETQYFGPGTRLLVL.

A few counts support this clonotype. The chain recombines TRBV29-1 with TRBJ1-6; D is perhaps TRBD1 (6 bases). Per germline, CDR1 SQVTM and CDR2 ANQGSEA. This CDR3 comprises 14 residues. Trimming took off 6 bases at V and 8 bases at J, with 17 bases between the two ends. The CDR3 loop reads CSVTLGAVDSPLHF. The DNA of the CDR3 is TGCAGCGTCACTCTGGGGGCGGTGGATTCACCCCTCCACTTT.